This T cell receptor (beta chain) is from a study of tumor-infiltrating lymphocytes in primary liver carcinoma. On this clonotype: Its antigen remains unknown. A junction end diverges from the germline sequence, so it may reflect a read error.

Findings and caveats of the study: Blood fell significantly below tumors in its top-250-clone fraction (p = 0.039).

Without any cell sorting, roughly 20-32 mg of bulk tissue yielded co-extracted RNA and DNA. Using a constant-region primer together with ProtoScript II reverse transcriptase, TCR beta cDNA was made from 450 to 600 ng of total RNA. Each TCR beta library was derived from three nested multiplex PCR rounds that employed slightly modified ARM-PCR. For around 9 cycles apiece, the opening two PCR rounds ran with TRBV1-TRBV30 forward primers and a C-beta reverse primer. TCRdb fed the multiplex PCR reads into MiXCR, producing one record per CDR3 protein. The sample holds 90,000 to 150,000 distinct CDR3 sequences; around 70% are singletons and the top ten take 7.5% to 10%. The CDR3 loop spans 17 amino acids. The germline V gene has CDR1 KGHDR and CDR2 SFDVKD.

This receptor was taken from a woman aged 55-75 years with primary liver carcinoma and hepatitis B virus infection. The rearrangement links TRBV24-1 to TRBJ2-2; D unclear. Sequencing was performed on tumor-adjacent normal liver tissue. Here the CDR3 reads CTTSVFTSTANTGELFF. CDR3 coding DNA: TGTACCACCAGTGTTTTCACGTCGACCGCGAACACAGGGGAGCTGTTTTTT.